The rows below give T cell receptor beta chains drawn from one sample of a study of T cell responses to AZD1222 COVID-19 vaccine. Sequencing was performed with immunoSEQ multiplex PCR; in TCRdb, only in-frame clones are kept and a portion is missing. The sample lists about 140,000 clones; just under 95% were seen once. Source: peripheral blood, taken after recovery from COVID-19. All receptors derive from an adult who had recovered from COVID-19. Both conserved end residues are part of each CDR3. D genes are given only for firm matches. Clone size is not always given. Where it is, it says once, few, many or a class for expanded clones.

clone_size | d_call | j_call | v_call | cdr3_nt | cdr3_aa
. | TRBD2 | TRBJ2-7 | TRBV2 | TGTGCCAGCAGTGAACCCCGTGCGGGAGGATTTTACGAGCAGTACTTC | CASSEPRAGGFYEQYF
once | TRBD1 | TRBJ2-5 | TRBV5-5 | TGTGCCAGCAGCGTGATACAGGGGGAAGAGACCCAGTACTTC | CASSVIQGEETQYF
. | . | TRBJ2-7 | TRBV15 | TGTGCCACCAGCAGAGACAGGGGACCCTACGAGCAGTACTTC | CATSRDRGPYEQYF
. | . | TRBJ1-1 | TRBV6-5 | TGTGCCAGCAGTCCCGGGTCCTCGAACACTGAAGCTTTCTTT | CASSPGSSNTEAFF
. | . | TRBJ2-2 | TRBV3-1/TRBV3-2 | TGTGCCAGCTGGTCTGAAGGCACCGGGGAGCTGTTTTTT | CASWSEGTGELFF
. | . | TRBJ2-7 | TRBV6-5 | TGTGCCAGCAGTTCTGGGGCCTTCTACGAGCAGTACTTC | CASSSGAFYEQYF
. | . | TRBJ1-2 | TRBV10-2 | TGCGCCAGCAGTAATGGTGGAAGGTTCGGCTACACCTTC | CASSNGGRFGYTF
. | . | TRBJ2-7 | TRBV19 | TGTGCCAGTAGTATAGGGGACTCCTACGAGCAGTACTTC | CASSIGDSYEQYF
. | . | TRBJ2-1 | TRBV27 | TGTGCCAGCAGTCCCGGGATTTCCTACAATGAGCAGTTCTTC | CASSPGISYNEQFF
. | . | TRBJ1-2 | TRBV19 | TGTGCCAGTAGTATACCAGGGGACCCTGGCTACACCTTC | CASSIPGDPGYTF
. | TRBD2 | TRBJ2-2 | TRBV2 | TGTGCCAGCAGTCTGGGACTAGCCCAACCCGGGGAGCTGTTTTTT | CASSLGLAQPGELFF
. | TRBD1 | TRBJ2-3 | TRBV11-2 | TGTGCCAGCAGCTTCACAGGGGGCCGGACAGATACGCAGTATTTT | CASSFTGGRTDTQYF
. | TRBD1 | TRBJ2-7 | TRBV3-1/TRBV3-2 | TGTGCCAGCAGTCTTACGACAGGGACGGGTTCCTACGAGCAGTACTTC | CASSLTTGTGSYEQYF
few | . | TRBJ1-4 | TRBV7-9 | TGTGCCAGCAGCTTACAAGGCACTCCGGAGACTTTT | CASSLQGTPETF
. | TRBD1 | TRBJ2-7 | TRBV5-1 | TGCGCCAGCAGCCCAGGACAGGGGGACCACGAGCAGTACTTC | CASSPGQGDHEQYF
. | . | TRBJ1-5 | TRBV2 | TGTGCCAGCAGCCTAGGGGGTAGCAATCAGCCCCAGCATTTT | CASSLGGSNQPQHF
once | . | TRBJ2-1 | TRBV28 | TGTGCCAGCAGTCCTGGAGGGACCAGTCTGGATGAGCAGTTCTTC | CASSPGGTSLDEQFF
. | . | TRBJ2-7 | TRBV28 | TGTGCCAGCAGTGGGGCCCTTTACTCAGGACGGACCTACGAGCAGTACTTC | CASSGALYSGRTYEQYF
. | . | TRBJ2-1 | TRBV12-3/TRBV12-4 | TGTGCCAGCAGTTTCGCTAACAGGTTAAAGGAGTTCTTC | CASSFANRLKEFF
. | TRBD2 | TRBJ2-7 | TRBV5-4 | TGTGCCAGCAGCGTATTGACTAGCGGGAGGAGGGGGTCCTACGAGCAGTACTTC | CASSVLTSGRRGSYEQYF
. | . | TRBJ2-5 | TRBV5-1 | TGCGCCAGCTCCCGGGGAGACAACATGTACCAAGAGACCCAGTACTTC | CASSRGDNMYQETQYF
. | TRBD1 | TRBJ2-7 | TRBV3-1/TRBV3-2 | TGTGCCAGCAGCCAAGCGACAGGGAGCACCTACGAGCAGTACTTC | CASSQATGSTYEQYF
. | TRBD2 | TRBJ2-7 | TRBV27 | TGTGCCAGCAGTTTCGGGACTAGCGGGAGCTCCTACGAGCAGTACTTC | CASSFGTSGSSYEQYF
. | TRBD1 | TRBJ1-1 | TRBV5-4 | TGTGCCAGCAGCTTAACAGGGGTTGGCACTGAAGCTTTCTTT | CASSLTGVGTEAFF
. | . | TRBJ1-3 | TRBV28 | TGTGCCAGCGGGTTAGGGGCCTCTGGAAACACCATATATTTT | CASGLGASGNTIYF
. | TRBD1 | TRBJ1-5 | TRBV5-1 | TGCGCCAGCAGCCCTCAGGGGGGGGACAATCAGCCCCAGCATTTT | CASSPQGGDNQPQHF
. | . | TRBJ1-6 | TRBV2 | TGTGCCAGCCGTCAAATTGTCCAGGGTAATTCACCCCTCCACTTT | CASRQIVQGNSPLHF
. | . | TRBJ1-5 | TRBV7-8 | TGTGCCAGCAGCCCAAGGCGACAGGGCAATCAGCCCCAGCATTTT | CASSPRRQGNQPQHF
. | . | TRBJ2-7 | TRBV6-5 | TGTGCCAGCAGTCTATTCTCCTACGAGCAGTACTTC | CASSLFSYEQYF
. | TRBD2 | TRBJ2-7 | TRBV5-1 | TGCGCCAGCAGCGAGGTGGCGGGGGAAAAGGAGCAGTACTTC | CASSEVAGEKEQYF
. | . | TRBJ2-7 | TRBV3-1/TRBV3-2 | TGTGCCAGCAGCCAAGTTTTAGCCTGGGCGAGGCCCAAGCAGTACTTC | CASSQVLAWARPKQYF
. | . | TRBJ2-5 | TRBV28 | TGTGCCAGCAACCCTTACCCCCCAGGGGGGGAGACCCAGTACTTC | CASNPYPPGGETQYF
. | . | TRBJ2-6 | TRBV28 | TGTGCCAGCTCCGTCCCCGGGGCCAACGTCCTGACTTTC | CASSVPGANVLTF
. | . | TRBJ1-2 | TRBV11-2 | TGTGCCAGCAGCTTAGTAAGGGGGGGCGATGGCTACACCTTC | CASSLVRGGDGYTF
. | TRBD1 | TRBJ2-7 | TRBV5-1 | TGCGCCAGCAGCCCGCGGACAGGGATCGCCTACGAGCAGTACTTC | CASSPRTGIAYEQYF